This TCR beta chain is drawn from a study of OX40 agonist ivuxolimab in advanced cancers. Context from the whole study: Ivuxolimab was a fully human IgG2 agonistic monoclonal antibody targeting the costimulatory receptor OX40 (CD134). Intravenous ivuxolimab was administered to patients every 2 weeks at six dose levels: 0.01, 0.1, 0.3, 1.5, 3 and 10 mg/kg. Of the approximately 50 patients in dose escalation, about 20 had hepatocellular carcinoma, around 15 had melanoma, 9 had renal cell carcinoma and 9 had head and neck cancer. In the dose-escalation cohort, around 80% of patients were male, and the mean age was roughly 56 years with a range of roughly 20 to 80. Patients were allowed to have had prior anti-PD-1, anti-PD-L1 or anti-CTLA-4 therapy, and 40% of the dose-escalation patients had previously received checkpoint inhibitors. Partial responses occurred in three dose-escalation patients: two with cutaneous melanoma and one with hepatocellular carcinoma. Peripheral TCRbeta sequencing was intended to test whether TCR sequence diversity was altered and clonal T-cell expansion was caused by ivuxolimab. The paper covers the monotherapy dose-escalation part of the phase I ivuxolimab trial, which included N of about 50 patients.

Overall study outcomes, separate from this receptor: Partial responders in the 0.1-3.0 mg/kg groups had among the lowest normalized peripheral clonal expansion, especially among CD8+ T cells. The antigen specificity of the peripheral T cells that underwent clonal expansion was not determined. Low levels of normalized T-cell clonal expansion were also seen in some patients who did not respond. After ivuxolimab, more expanded clones were found on average in CD8+ T cells than in CD4+ T cells. Clonal expansion of both CD4+ and CD8+ blood T cells was observed from baseline to week 6 at doses 0.1 to 3.0 mg/kg.

Patients with a history of autoimmune disease or receiving systemic immunosuppression were excluded from the trial. Peripheral blood for TCR sequencing was drawn from every dose cohort at baseline, at cycle 4 day 1 and at cycle 7 day 1. The samples were drawn from a first-in-human, open-label, multicenter phase I dose-escalation trial of ivuxolimab. Adults with locally advanced or metastatic melanoma, renal cell, hepatocellular, or head and neck squamous cell carcinoma were enrolled in the trial. Before TCR sequencing, CD4+ T cells and CD8+ T cells were sorted from peripheral blood as separate populations. For this clone: Its recognized antigen is unknown. No clone much larger than this one lies a single base away; base qualities are absent.

Genomic DNA was isolated from the sorted cells so that the TCRbeta CDR3 region could be sequenced. The immunoSEQ Assay was used for sequencing of TCRbeta CDR3 regions. TCRdb stores this immuneACCESS table with in-frame sequences only. Part of the clones is absent; in the studies checked, under half of the shortfall reflects unresolved V genes, and no reason is known for the rest. The sample includes 43,000 or so clones, with about nine tenths observed a single time. The ten largest clones take up over 1% of the sample. The germline V gene provides CDR1 SGHRS and CDR2 YFSETQ. Including the terminal cysteine and phenylalanine, the CDR3 comprises 13 residues. Just the 39-base CDR3 DNA is kept, in frame starting at base 1.

This TCR was sampled from an adult with an advanced solid tumor such as melanoma, head and neck, liver or kidney cancer. The rearranged chain carries TRBV5-1 and TRBJ2-5; no confident D gene assignment can be made. The end of the DNA is better explained by TRBJ2-7, so the J call may be wrong. The sequenced sample was CD4+ or CD8+ T cells sorted from blood, obtained in a trial of the OX40 agonist ivuxolimab. The CDR3 reads as follows: CASSLGRHYEQYF. Here is the DNA: TGCGCCAGCAGCTTGGGACGTCACTACGAGCAGTACTTC.